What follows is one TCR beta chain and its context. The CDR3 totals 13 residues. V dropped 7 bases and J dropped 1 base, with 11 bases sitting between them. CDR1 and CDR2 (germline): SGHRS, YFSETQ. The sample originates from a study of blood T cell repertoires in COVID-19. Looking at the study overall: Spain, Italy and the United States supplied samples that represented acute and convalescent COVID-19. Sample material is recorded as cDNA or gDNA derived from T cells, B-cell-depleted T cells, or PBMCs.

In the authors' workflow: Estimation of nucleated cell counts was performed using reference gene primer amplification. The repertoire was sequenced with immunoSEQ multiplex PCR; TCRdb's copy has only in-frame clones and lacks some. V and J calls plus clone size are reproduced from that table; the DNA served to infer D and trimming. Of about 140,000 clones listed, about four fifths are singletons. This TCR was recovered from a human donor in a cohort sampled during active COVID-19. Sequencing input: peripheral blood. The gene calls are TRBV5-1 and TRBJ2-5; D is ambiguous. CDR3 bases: TGCGCCAGCCGTGCGAACCTCCAAGAGACCCAGTACTTC. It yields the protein CASRANLQETQYF.